This entry concerns a single T cell receptor (beta chain). Its antigen is not identified. Everyone who donated was a Caucasian adult who lived in Nashville, Tennessee. The sample originates from a study of shared clonotypes between healthy human individuals. Study-level results: Naive CD4 clonotype sharing across a handful of donors was 4% to 5%.

Germline CDR1 reads SGHAT; CDR2 reads FQNNGV. The trim removed 5 bases at V and 5 bases at J, leaving 7 bases unmatched. The CDR3 loop spans 14 amino acids. TCRdb's table, derived via immunoSEQ multiplex PCR, lists solely in-frame clones and lacks some. The sample lists approximately 2,000,000 clones, around 90% seen once, with 0.37% in the top ten. This TCR derives from a man between 18 and 35 years old in good health. Some clones in this sample may be carry-over from other donors' samples. Sequenced sample: naive CD4+ T cells from PBMCs. This sample's subset: CD45RA+ positively selected. The chain employs TRBV11-2 and TRBJ1-2; 8 positions match TRBD1. The CDR3 nucleotides are TGTGCCAGCAGCCTGACAGGGGATTGGTATGGCTACACCTTC. Translation gives CASSLTGDWYGYTF.